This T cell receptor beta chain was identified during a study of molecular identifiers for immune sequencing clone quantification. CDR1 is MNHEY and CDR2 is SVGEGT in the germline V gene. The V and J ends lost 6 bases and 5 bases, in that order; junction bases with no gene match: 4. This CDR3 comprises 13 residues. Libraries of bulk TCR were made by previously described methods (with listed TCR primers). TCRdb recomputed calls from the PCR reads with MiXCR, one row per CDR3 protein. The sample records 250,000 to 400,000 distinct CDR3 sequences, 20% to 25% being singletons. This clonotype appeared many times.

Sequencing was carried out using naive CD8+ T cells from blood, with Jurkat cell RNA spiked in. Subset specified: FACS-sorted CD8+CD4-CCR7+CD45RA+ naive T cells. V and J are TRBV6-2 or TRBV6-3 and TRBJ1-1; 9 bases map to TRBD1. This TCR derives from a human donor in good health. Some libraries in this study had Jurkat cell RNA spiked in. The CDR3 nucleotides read TGTGCCAGCAGGGGACAGGGATTAACTGAAGCTTTCTTT. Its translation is CASRGQGLTEAFF.